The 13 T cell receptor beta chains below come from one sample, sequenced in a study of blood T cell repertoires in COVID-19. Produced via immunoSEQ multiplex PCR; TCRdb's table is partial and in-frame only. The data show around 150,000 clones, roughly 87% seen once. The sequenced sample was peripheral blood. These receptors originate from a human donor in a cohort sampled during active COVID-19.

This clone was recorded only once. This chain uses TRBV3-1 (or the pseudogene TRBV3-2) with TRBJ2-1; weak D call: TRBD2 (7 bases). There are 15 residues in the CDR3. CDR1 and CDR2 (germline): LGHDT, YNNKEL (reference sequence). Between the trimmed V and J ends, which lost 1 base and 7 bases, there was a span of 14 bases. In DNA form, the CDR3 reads TGTGCCAGCAGCCAAGTGGGGGGGCGGAGGAATGAGCAGTTCTTC. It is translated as CASSQVGGRRNEQFF.

The CDR3 protein is CASSLGGGYGYTF. For the CDR3, the DNA is TGTGCCAGCAGTTTGGGAGGTGGCTATGGCTACACCTTC. This chain links TRBV12-3 or TRBV12-4 with TRBJ1-2; unclear D gene. The CDR3 extends over 13 amino acids. The V gene lost 3 bases and the J gene lost 4 bases, with 9 bases spanning the gap.

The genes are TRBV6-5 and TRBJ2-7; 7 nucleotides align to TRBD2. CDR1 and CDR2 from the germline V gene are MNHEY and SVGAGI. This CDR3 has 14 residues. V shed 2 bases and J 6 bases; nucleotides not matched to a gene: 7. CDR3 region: CASSYPSGAGEQYF. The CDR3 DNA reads TGTGCCAGCAGTTACCCGAGCGGGGCAGGCGAGCAGTACTTC.

DNA for the CDR3: TGTGCCTGGAGTTCCCCCTTGCGAAGCATAAACTACGAGCAGTACTTC. This sequence encodes CAWSSPLRSINYEQYF. This sequence joins TRBV30 and TRBJ2-7; D is unresolved. V dropped 2 bases and J dropped 3 bases, with 20 bases sitting between them. CDR1 is GTSNPN and CDR2 is SVGIG in the germline V gene (reference sequence). This CDR3 has 16 residues. The variable domain in full, with the rest retrieved from reference TRBV30 and TRBJ2-7, is SQTIHQWPATLVQPVGSPLSLECTVEGTSNPNLYWYRQAAGRGLQLLFYSVGIGQISSEVPQNLSASRPQDRQFILSSKKLLLSDSGFYLCAWSSPLRSINYEQYFGPGTRLTVT.

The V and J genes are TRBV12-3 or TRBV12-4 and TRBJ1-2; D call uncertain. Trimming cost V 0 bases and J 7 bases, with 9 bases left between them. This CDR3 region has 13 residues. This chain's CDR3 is CASSLAHTIGYTF. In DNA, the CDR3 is TGTGCCAGCAGTTTAGCGCATACAATTGGCTACACCTTC.

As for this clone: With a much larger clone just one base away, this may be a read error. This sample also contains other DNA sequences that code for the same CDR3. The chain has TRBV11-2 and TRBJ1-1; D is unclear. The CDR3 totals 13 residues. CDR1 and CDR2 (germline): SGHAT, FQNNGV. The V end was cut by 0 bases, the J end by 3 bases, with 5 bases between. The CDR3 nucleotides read TGTGCCAGCAGCTTAGATCGCGACACTGAAGCTTTCTTT. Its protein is CASSLDRDTEAFF.

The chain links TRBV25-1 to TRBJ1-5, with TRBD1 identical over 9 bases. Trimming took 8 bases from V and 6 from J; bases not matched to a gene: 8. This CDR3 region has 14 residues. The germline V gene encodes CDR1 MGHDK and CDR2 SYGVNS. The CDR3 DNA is TGTGCCAGCGGCACAGGGGGCGCGGGTCAGCCCCAGCATTTT. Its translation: CASGTGGAGQPQHF.

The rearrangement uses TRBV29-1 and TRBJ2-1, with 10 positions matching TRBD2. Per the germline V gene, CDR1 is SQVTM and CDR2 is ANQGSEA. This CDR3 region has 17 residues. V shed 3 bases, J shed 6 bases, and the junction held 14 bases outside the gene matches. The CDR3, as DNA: TGCAGCGTTGAGGGGGCCACTAGCGGGGTAACCTTCAATGAGCAGTTCTTC. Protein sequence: CSVEGATSGVTFNEQFF.

DNA for the CDR3: TGCAGCGGGCAGGGACAGGGGAACGAAGCTTTCTTT. Translating gives CSGQGQGNEAFF. This chain connects TRBV29-1 to TRBJ1-1; 10 bases align to TRBD1. Per the germline V gene, CDR1 is SQVTM and CDR2 is ANQGSEA. This CDR3 has 12 residues. The V and J ends lost 7 bases and 8 bases, in that order; junction bases with no gene match: 7.

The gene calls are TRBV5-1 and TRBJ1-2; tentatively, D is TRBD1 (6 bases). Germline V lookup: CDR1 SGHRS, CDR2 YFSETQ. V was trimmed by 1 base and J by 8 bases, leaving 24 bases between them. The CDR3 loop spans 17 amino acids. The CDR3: CASSLWGGEFGTLGYTF. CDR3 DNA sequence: TGCGCCAGCAGCTTGTGGGGGGGCGAATTTGGGACATTAGGCTACACCTTC.

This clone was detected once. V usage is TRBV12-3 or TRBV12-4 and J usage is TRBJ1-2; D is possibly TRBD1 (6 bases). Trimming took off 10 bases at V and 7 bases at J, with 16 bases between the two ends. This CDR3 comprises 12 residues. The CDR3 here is CATSTGGAGYTF. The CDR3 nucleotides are TGTGCCACCTCGACGGGGGGCGCTGGCTACACCTTC.

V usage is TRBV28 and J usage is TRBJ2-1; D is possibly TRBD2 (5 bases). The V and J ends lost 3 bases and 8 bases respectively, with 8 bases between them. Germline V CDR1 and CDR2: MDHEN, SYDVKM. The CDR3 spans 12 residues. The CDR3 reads CASSFGKDEQFF. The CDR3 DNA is TGTGCCAGCAGTTTCGGGAAGGATGAGCAGTTCTTC.

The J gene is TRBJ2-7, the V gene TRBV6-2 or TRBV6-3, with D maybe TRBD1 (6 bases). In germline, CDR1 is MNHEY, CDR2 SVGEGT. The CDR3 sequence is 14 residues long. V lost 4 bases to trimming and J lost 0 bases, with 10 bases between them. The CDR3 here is CASSSPDSSYEQYF. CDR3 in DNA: TGTGCCAGCAGTTCTCCGGACAGCTCCTACGAGCAGTACTTC.